The 28 T cell receptor beta chains presented below share a single source sample, sequenced in a study of T cell repertoires in cytomegalovirus infection. TCRdb processed the reads anew with MiXCR; each CDR3 protein has one entry. The sample consists of 310,000 or so distinct CDR3 sequences, roughly 23% of them appearing once. Sequenced material: PBMCs. The receptor source for this set is a human donor in good health (CMV status not recorded). Some clones in this sample may be carry-over from other donors' samples.

V is TRBV20-1 and J is TRBJ2-3, with D unresolved. This CDR3 is 14 amino acids long. Trimming took 0 bases from V and 2 from J, leaving 9 bases between them. Germline V gene sequence: CDR1 DFQATT, CDR2 SNEGSKA (reference sequence). This CDR3 is CSARDRAYTDTQYF. The CDR3 DNA reads TGCAGTGCTAGAGATAGAGCTTACACAGATACGCAGTATTTT.

This clonotype was found a few times. The chain links TRBV24-1 to TRBJ1-2; D uncertain. Looked up from germline, CDR1 is KGHDR and CDR2 is SFDVKD. V lost 5 bases and J lost 4, with 7 bases in between. The CDR3 loop spans 12 amino acids. The CDR3 DNA sequence: TGTGCCACCAGTGCGCCAGCCTATGGCTACACCTTC. Translating gives CATSAPAYGYTF.

In this sample, this clonotype turned up a few times. The V gene is TRBV4-3, the J gene TRBJ2-7, with 7 nucleotides matching TRBD2. The CDR3 is 16 residues long. Germline CDR1 reads LGHNA; CDR2 reads YSLEER. V lost 3 bases to trimming and J lost 3 bases; unmatched junction nucleotides: 11. The CDR3 DNA follows: TGCGCCAGCAGCCAGGTCTGGGGCGGGAGTATCTACGAGCAGTACTTC. It specifies CASSQVWGGSIYEQYF.

This chain links TRBV20-1 with TRBJ2-1; 10 nucleotides line up with TRBD2. The CDR3 is 15 residues long. The germline V gene has CDR1 DFQATT and CDR2 SNEGSKA (reference sequence). With V trimmed by 0 bases and J by 4 bases, 3 bases remained unmatched. This CDR3 is CSAREVAGGYNEQFF. DNA of the CDR3: TGCAGTGCTAGAGAAGTAGCGGGGGGTTACAATGAGCAGTTCTTC.

Ten or more counts support this clonotype. The chain carries TRBV28 and TRBJ1-5; TRBD1 matches at 7 bases. Trimming removed 5 bases from V and 4 bases from J; junction bases left unmatched: 5. CDR3 length: 14 residues. Germline V lookup: CDR1 MDHEN, CDR2 SYDVKM. DNA for the CDR3: TGTGCCAGCAGTCGAGGGGGACAGAATCAGCCCCAGCATTTT. As protein: CASSRGGQNQPQHF.

To note about this clonotype: One end of the junction fails to match germline, which may point to a read error. The chain employs TRBV7-2 and TRBJ2-7, with D unclear. Germline CDR1 is SGHTA and CDR2 is FQGNSA. CDR3 length equals 15 residues. CDR3 loop: CASSLVLGREYEEYF. For the CDR3, the DNA is TGTGCCAGCAGCTTAGTATTGGGCAGAGAGTACGAGGAGTACTTC.

The table lists this clonotype with many counts. The chain combines TRBV7-2 with TRBJ1-1; D gene unclear. The germline V gene has CDR1 SGHTA and CDR2 FQGNSA. This CDR3 is built from 13 residues. Trimming pared 4 bases from V and 3 bases from J, leaving 9 bases between. In nucleotides, the CDR3 is TGTGCCAGCAGCTCCGGGATCTACACTGAAGCTTTCTTT. Protein product: CASSSGIYTEAFF.

The rearrangement links TRBV20-1 to TRBJ1-4, with 11 bases aligning to TRBD1. Unmatched junction bases numbered 3, after V lost 7 bases and J lost 8 bases. The CDR3 is 12 amino acids. Germline lookup yields CDR1 DFQATT and CDR2 SNEGSKA (reference sequence). The CDR3 nucleotides are TGCAGTGGGGGGACAGGGGGGGAAAAACTGTTTTTT. It is translated as CSGGTGGEKLFF.

This clonotype has at least ten counts. V is TRBV6-1 and J is TRBJ2-7; D gene unclear. The CDR3 sequence is 12 residues long. Germline V gene lookup returns CDR1 MNHNS and CDR2 SASEGT. Between the trimmed V and J ends, which lost 3 bases and 8 bases, there was a span of 11 bases. CDR3 residues: CASSETRRKQYF. CDR3 bases: TGTGCCAGCAGTGAGACCCGACGGAAGCAGTACTTC.

The chain has TRBV6-1 and TRBJ2-3, with unresolved D. Trimming took off 3 bases at V and 2 bases at J, with 9 bases between the two ends. This CDR3 is 14 amino acids long. Germline lookup yields CDR1 MNHNS and CDR2 SASEGT. The CDR3 loop reads CASSDRPYTDTQYF. CDR3 bases: TGTGCCAGCAGTGATCGGCCATACACAGATACGCAGTATTTT.

This clonotype was seen only once. This sequence joins TRBV2 and TRBJ2-5; D might be TRBD1 (6 bases). The germline CDR1 and CDR2 sequences are SNHLY and FYNNEI. This CDR3 has 13 residues. Between the trimmed V and J ends, which lost 4 bases and 3 bases, there was a span of 9 bases. The CDR3 DNA reads as TGTGCCAGCAGTGTGGACAGAAAAGAGACCCAGTACTTC. This codes for CASSVDRKETQYF.

The chain has TRBV20-1 and TRBJ1-3; tentative D call: TRBD1 (5 bases). V gave up 6 bases and J gave up 8 bases, with 17 bases separating them. The CDR3 covers 13 residues. Per the germline V gene, CDR1 is DFQATT and CDR2 is SNEGSKA (reference sequence). The CDR3 sequence: CSARGGSTDTIYF. The CDR3 nucleotides are TGCAGTGCCCGCGGGGGATCTACAGACACCATATATTTT.

This clonotype was seen more than once but under ten times. The chain is built from TRBV7-2 and TRBJ1-6; 10 bases map to TRBD1. CDR1 is SGHTA and CDR2 is FQGNSA in the germline V gene. Trimming at V came to 5 bases and at J to 10 bases, leaving 8 bases not matched to a gene. There are 15 residues in the CDR3. CDR3 sequence: CASSLRDRGRSPLHF. CDR3 sequence (DNA): TGTGCCAGCAGCCTTCGGGACAGGGGCCGGTCACCCCTCCACTTT.

The rearrangement uses TRBV20-1 and TRBJ1-6; no firm D call. CDR3 size: 14 residues. Germline lookup yields CDR1 DFQATT and CDR2 SNEGSKA (reference sequence). Deletions cut 5 bases from V and 5 bases from J, with 13 bases between. The CDR3 DNA reads TGCAGTGCTTCGACCATGACGGATAATTCACCCCTCCACTTT. It specifies CSASTMTDNSPLHF.

V is TRBV5-1 and J is TRBJ1-5; D gene ambiguous. This CDR3 contains 13 residues. V shed 4 bases and J shed 5 bases, with 10 bases lying between them. In germline, CDR1 is SGHRS, CDR2 YFSETQ. The chain's CDR3 is CASSPHFDQPQHF. The CDR3 coding sequence is TGCGCCAGCAGCCCTCATTTCGATCAGCCCCAGCATTTT.

This clonotype was observed at least ten times. The V and J genes are TRBV7-2 and TRBJ2-3, with 8 bases lining up with TRBD2. Germline V CDR1 and CDR2: SGHTA, FQGNSA. V lost 4 bases and J lost 4; bases outside the gene matches: 4. The CDR3 is 14 residues long. The CDR3 protein is CASSSGGGSDTQYF. CDR3 DNA: TGTGCCAGCAGCTCGGGGGGGGGGTCAGATACGCAGTATTTT.

The table lists this clonotype with a few counts. This sequence joins TRBV19 and TRBJ2-3; D gene uncertain. The CDR3 length is 13 residues. Germline V gene sequence: CDR1 LNHDA, CDR2 SQIVND (reference sequence). V gave up 1 base and J gave up 4 bases, with 6 bases separating them. CDR3 DNA sequence: TGTGCCAGTAGTATAGCCAGTCCAGATACGCAGTATTTT. It is translated as CASSIASPDTQYF.

A word on this clonotype: An end of the junction differs from the germline gene, which may be a read error. V usage is TRBV7-2 and J usage is TRBJ2-1, with TRBD2 matching over 7 bases. Per the germline V gene, CDR1 is SGHTA and CDR2 is FQGNSA. The length of the CDR3 is 16 residues. The CDR3 region has the DNA TGTGCCAGCAGCTTAGCGGGGGGGAGTTCTTACAATGGGCAGTTCTTC. It yields the protein CASSLAGGSSYNGQFF.

V and J are TRBV28 and TRBJ2-7; TRBD1 might be the D (5 bases). CDR3 size: 12 residues. Looked up from germline, CDR1 is MDHEN and CDR2 is SYDVKM. With 6 bases removed from V and 6 bases from J, the gap between germline ends came to 12 bases. The CDR3 region has the DNA TGTGCCAGCAGGATAAGGGGTAGCGAGCAGTACTTC. Encoded protein: CASRIRGSEQYF.

The rearrangement links TRBV19 to TRBJ1-1; tentative D call: TRBD1 (5 bases). CDR1 LNHDA and CDR2 SQIVND come from the germline V gene (reference sequence). V dropped 3 bases and J dropped 2 bases, with 13 bases sitting between them. The CDR3 totals 15 residues. The CDR3 sequence is CASSIRGEPNTEAFF. The CDR3 DNA sequence: TGTGCCAGTAGTATCCGGGGGGAGCCAAACACTGAAGCTTTCTTT.

This clonotype was seen ten or more times. The V call is TRBV7-2, the J call TRBJ1-2; D unclear. V was pared by 1 base and J by 4 bases, with 7 bases between. The germline CDR1 and CDR2 sequences are SGHTA and FQGNSA. The CDR3 has 13 amino acids. The CDR3 nucleotides are TGTGCCAGCAGCTTAGTGGATCTCTATGGCTACACCTTC. This codes for CASSLVDLYGYTF.

The chain joins TRBV2 to TRBJ2-1, with 10 nucleotides matching TRBD2. J gave up 4 bases and V 6 bases, and 6 bases lay outside the gene matches. The germline CDR1 and CDR2 sequences are SNHLY and FYNNEI. The CDR3 runs to 15 residues. The CDR3 is CASRPGLADYNEQFF. Here the CDR3 DNA reads TGTGCCAGCAGACCCGGACTAGCGGATTACAATGAGCAGTTCTTC.

This clonotype has a count of ten or more. CDR3 amino acids: CASSYRDSAQPQHF. In DNA, the CDR3 is TGTGCCAGCAGCTACCGGGACAGCGCTCAGCCCCAGCATTTT. The chain recombines TRBV7-2 with TRBJ1-5, with 7 nucleotides matching TRBD1. This CDR3 spans 14 amino acids. J gave up 6 bases and V 4 bases, and 6 bases lay outside the gene matches. The germline CDR1 and CDR2 sequences are SGHTA and FQGNSA.

This clonotype was detected ten times or more. The rearrangement uses TRBV6-1 and TRBJ2-2, with 9 bases lining up with TRBD2. Losses at the gene ends were 10 bases for V and 3 bases for J; bases not matched to a gene: 6. The germline V gene encodes CDR1 MNHNS and CDR2 SASEGT. There are 14 residues in the CDR3. DNA for the CDR3: TGTGCCACTAGGACTAGCGCTTACACCGGGGAGCTGTTTTTT. Its translation is CATRTSAYTGELFF.

This chain uses TRBV11-2 with TRBJ1-2, with D perhaps TRBD1 (5 bases). V lost 0 bases and J 7 bases, leaving 9 bases between the germline ends. The CDR3 is made up of 13 amino acids. CDR1 is SGHAT and CDR2 is FQNNGV in the germline V gene. DNA for the CDR3: TGTGCCAGCAGCTTAGAGGGACCGGCTGGCTACACCTTC. Translation: CASSLEGPAGYTF.

The J gene is TRBJ2-2, the V gene TRBV29-1; D might be TRBD1 (6 bases). Trimming removed 7 bases from V and 2 bases from J, with 14 bases in between. Looked up from germline, CDR1 is SQVTM and CDR2 is ANQGSEA. This CDR3 comprises 14 residues. CDR3: CSALGAANTGELFF. The CDR3 DNA reads as TGCAGCGCCTTGGGGGCAGCTAACACCGGGGAGCTGTTTTTT.

This clonotype was found many times. V is TRBV7-3 and J is TRBJ2-3, with D tentatively TRBD2 (5 bases). Trimming shortened V by 2 bases and J by 3 bases, and 12 bases separated the two germline ends. From germline, CDR1 is SGHTA and CDR2 FQGTGA. The CDR3 covers 15 residues. The CDR3 loop is CASSLSPGYTDTQYF. DNA for the CDR3: TGTGCCAGCAGCTTATCTCCGGGGTATACAGATACGCAGTATTTT.

This sequence joins TRBV9 and TRBJ2-7; 8 bases match TRBD2. The CDR3 spans 17 residues. Germline V gene lookup returns CDR1 SGDLS and CDR2 YYNGEE. The V and J ends lost 2 bases and 2 bases, in that order; junction bases with no gene match: 12. The DNA for the CDR3 is TGTGCCAGCAGCGTGGCGGGGGGACCTACAGAAGCCTACGAGCAGTACTTC. Translated, it gives CASSVAGGPTEAYEQYF. The whole variable domain, remainder taken from reference TRBV9 and TRBJ2-7, is DSGVTQTPKHLITATGQRVTLRCSPRSGDLSVYWYQQSLDQGLQFLIQYYNGEERAKGNILERFSAQQFPDLHSELNLSSLELGDSALYFCASSVAGGPTEAYEQYFGPGTRLTVT.